Below, one T cell receptor (beta chain) is given with its context. As yet, its antigen is unknown. These data come from a study of post-analysis software for immune sequencing data. Study outcomes and limitations: Five or six TRBV segments appeared more often in patients than in controls, and TRBV5-6, TRBV5-1 and TRBV20-1 were among these. By F measure, samples from a shared preparation batch strongly co-clustered. Normalized Chao1 diversity was significantly reduced in patients versus controls.

Unique molecular identifiers were carried by the TCR beta cDNA libraries. In TCRdb, the PCR reads were re-called with MiXCR into one record per CDR3 protein. The profile covers 820,000 or so distinct CDR3 sequences, with around 53% appearing a single time and about 4.5% taken by the ten largest. CDR3 size: 17 residues. Per germline, CDR1 SGHRS and CDR2 YFSETQ. Losses at the gene ends were 0 bases for V and 0 bases for J; bases not matched to a gene: 4. This receptor was identified in a girl aged 5 to 17 with multiple sclerosis. The chain uses TRBV5-1 and TRBJ2-3, with 10 bases matching TRBD1. The material sequenced was blood. The CDR3 protein is CASSLGQGASSTDTQYF. The CDR3 DNA follows: TGCGCCAGCAGCTTGGGACAGGGGGCGTCGAGCACAGATACGCAGTATTTT.